Below are 13 T cell receptor beta chains sequenced from a single sample in a study of T cells in Graves' hyperthyroidism and ophthalmopathy. There were TCR beta CDR3 regions amplified from RNA transcripts. HTBI primers were used for first-round RT-PCR of the TCR CDR3. TCRdb reprocessed the multiplex PCR reads with MiXCR, giving one entry per CDR3 protein. The profile shows fewer than 650,000 distinct CDR3 sequences, 40% to 55% of them singletons. The material sequenced was peripheral blood or thyroid tissue (not recorded which). All receptors derive from an adult woman with Graves' disease, either hyperthyroidism or ophthalmopathy (not recorded which).

The CDR3 reads CASSLSGQQSAFF. In DNA, the CDR3 is TGTGCCAGTAGTCTTTCGGGACAGCAATCAGCTTTCTTT. The V gene is TRBV19, the J gene TRBJ1-1, with 7 bases fitting TRBD1. V trimming: 5 bases; J trimming: 10 bases; junction bases outside the gene matches: 10. Germline V gene sequence: CDR1 LNHDA, CDR2 SQIVND (reference sequence). The CDR3 extends over 13 amino acids.

This clonotype was picked up many times. The chain employs TRBV19 and TRBJ1-5, with TRBD1 matching over 7 bases. V lost 4 bases, J lost 5 bases, and 5 bases stayed unmatched. CDR1 and CDR2 (germline): LNHDA, SQIVND (reference sequence). The CDR3 length is 14 residues. CDR3 nucleotides: TGTGCCAGTAGTAAGGGGGCCAACGATCAGCCCCAGCATTTT. Translation gives CASSKGANDQPQHF.

Many counts were recorded for this clonotype. V gene TRBV11-2 combines with J gene TRBJ1-6, with D possibly TRBD1 on 5 matching bases. CDR3 size: 16 residues. Germline V lookup: CDR1 SGHAT, CDR2 FQNNGV. Trimming took 1 base from V and 3 from J, leaving 10 bases between them. The CDR3 bases are TGTGCCAGCAGCTTAGCCGCGACAGTCTATAATTCACCCCTCCACTTT. It encodes CASSLAATVYNSPLHF. The full variable domain, in which reference TRBV11-2 and TRBJ1-6 provide the parts outside the CDR3, is EAGVAQSPRYKIIEKRQSVAFWCNPISGHATLYWYQQILGQGPKLLIQFQNNGVVDDSQLPKDRFSAERLKGVDSTLKIQPAKLEDSAVYLCASSLAATVYNSPLHFGNGTRLTVT.

The chain is built from TRBV7-2 and TRBJ1-2; D unresolved. V was shortened by 2 bases and J by 6 bases, with 10 bases between the two germline ends. Germline-derived CDR1 and CDR2 are SGHTA and FQGNSA. CDR3 length: 13 amino acids. CDR3 amino acids: CASSLRRAHGYTF. In DNA, the CDR3 is TGTGCCAGCAGCTTAAGAAGGGCCCATGGCTACACCTTC.

This clonotype was recorded many times. This chain joins TRBV11-2 and TRBJ1-1; D unclear. Germline CDR1 is SGHAT and CDR2 is FQNNGV. This CDR3 comprises 13 residues. The V gene lost 0 bases and the J gene lost 5 bases, with 7 bases spanning the gap. The CDR3 DNA reads as TGTGCCAGCAGCTTAGATCGTCGGACTGAAGCTTTCTTT. The encoded protein is CASSLDRRTEAFF.

This chain connects TRBV18 to TRBJ2-7; 7 bases map to TRBD2. After removal of 5 bases from V and 5 bases from J, the junction contained 6 bases not matched to a gene. Looked up from germline, CDR1 is KGHSH and CDR2 is LQKENI. The CDR3 extends over 13 amino acids. The CDR3 coding sequence is TGTGCCAGCTCAACCGGGACTAATAACGAGCAGTACTTC. This sequence encodes CASSTGTNNEQYF.

The chain has TRBV7-3 and TRBJ2-7, with 10 bases identical to TRBD1. With V trimmed by 5 bases and J by 6 bases, 4 bases remained unmatched. The germline V gene encodes CDR1 SGHTA and CDR2 FQGTGA. The CDR3 is made up of 13 amino acids. CDR3: CASSARTGGEQYF. The CDR3 region has the DNA TGTGCCAGCAGCGCCCGGACAGGGGGCGAGCAGTACTTC.

This clonotype was picked up many times. J is TRBJ2-2 and V is TRBV5-8; either TRBD1 or TRBD2 may supply D (5 bases each). CDR1 is SGHTS, CDR2 YDEGEE, per germline. Trimming removed 5 bases from V and 2 bases from J, with 13 bases in between. The CDR3 contains 15 residues. The CDR3 region is CASRSGTVNTGELFF. Here the CDR3 DNA reads TGTGCCAGCAGGTCCGGGACCGTTAACACCGGGGAGCTGTTTTTT.

The V and J genes are TRBV20-1 and TRBJ2-6; D is unresolved. This CDR3 has 15 amino acids. Trimming removed 0 bases from V and 1 base from J, with 7 bases in between. Germline V CDR1 and CDR2: DFQATT, SNEGSKA (reference sequence). The CDR3 DNA sequence: TGCAGTGCTAGAGAAAGGGTGTCTGGGGCCAACGTCCTGACTTTC. Amino acid sequence: CSARERVSGANVLTF.

This chain uses TRBV10-3 with TRBJ2-5, with D possibly TRBD2 on 5 matching bases. Germline values: CDR1 ENHRY, CDR2 SYGVKD. V lost 6 bases and J 2 bases, leaving 13 bases between the germline ends. This CDR3 is built from 14 residues. The CDR3 DNA reads as TGTGCCATCAGCCCGCTTAGAGGGCAAGAGACCCAGTACTTC. Translation gives CAISPLRGQETQYF.

This clonotype was picked up many times. This chain links TRBV19 with TRBJ1-5; 8 positions agree with TRBD1. The V and J ends lost 7 bases and 2 bases, in that order; junction bases with no gene match: 7. CDR3 length equals 15 residues. CDR1 LNHDA and CDR2 SQIVND come from the germline V gene (reference sequence). This chain's CDR3 is CASNPDRGGNQPQHF. DNA for the CDR3: TGTGCCAGTAATCCTGACAGGGGAGGCAATCAGCCCCAGCATTTT.

This chain links TRBV27 with TRBJ1-1; D remains ambiguous. The V end lost 4 bases, the J end lost 1 base, and 7 bases lay between the germline ends. The CDR3 has 13 residues. The V gene's germline CDR1 is MNHEY and CDR2 SMNVEV (reference sequence). CDR3 coding DNA: TGTGCCAGCAGTTATAGAAGGAACACTGAAGCTTTCTTT. It yields the protein CASSYRRNTEAFF.

On this clonotype itself: Compared with germline, one end of the junction differs, possibly owing to a read error. The chain couples TRBV10-1 to TRBJ2-7; D call uncertain. The CDR3 sequence is 12 residues long. Germline lookup yields CDR1 WNHNN and CDR2 SYGVQD (reference sequence). DNA for the CDR3: TGTGCCAGCACCGGACCTAATTACGAGCAGTACTTC. Translating it yields CASTGPNYEQYF.